The 18 T cell receptor beta chains in this list originate from one sample, sequenced in a study of blood T cell repertoires in COVID-19. Repertoires were generated with immunoSEQ multiplex PCR, while TCRdb's copy carries only in-frame clones and drops some. The sample shows 110,000 or so clones, approximately 88% of them seen only once. Sequencing was done on a sample of peripheral blood. The receptors derive from a woman aged 40 to 49 with acute or convalescent COVID-19.

This chain uses TRBV7-2 with TRBJ1-2; D ambiguous. This CDR3 is 16 amino acids long. Germline CDR1 and CDR2: SGHTA and FQGNSA. V lost 0 bases and J 0 bases, leaving 11 bases between the germline ends. The CDR3 DNA reads TGTGCCAGCAGCTTAGCAGCGGCAGCTACTAACTATGGCTACACCTTC. Translated, it gives CASSLAAAATNYGYTF.

V gene TRBV12-3 or TRBV12-4 combines with J gene TRBJ2-1, with 8 bases identical to TRBD1. The J segment lost 14 bases and the V segment lost 6 bases, leaving 9 bases of the junction unmatched. This CDR3 comprises 12 residues. The CDR3 is CASRQPPGQEFF. The CDR3 DNA reads TGTGCCAGCAGACAGCCCCCGGGACAGGAGTTCTTC.

The chain uses TRBV9 and TRBJ1-2; possibly TRBD1 for D (6 bases). The CDR3 has 12 amino acids. Germline values: CDR1 SGDLS, CDR2 YYNGEE. V lost 3 bases to trimming and J lost 7 bases, with 10 bases between them. CDR3 residues: CASSAGHAGYTF. CDR3 nucleotides: TGTGCCAGCAGCGCGGGACACGCTGGCTACACCTTC.

This clone appeared a few times. The V gene is TRBV10-1, the J gene TRBJ2-7, with 12 positions matching TRBD1. This CDR3 has 14 amino acids. In germline, CDR1 is WNHNN, CDR2 SYGVQD (reference sequence). Losses at the gene ends were 11 bases for V and 2 bases for J; bases not matched to a gene: 7. CDR3 nucleotide sequence: TGCGCCGTCATTCGGGACAGGGGGCCCTACGAGCAGTACTTC. This codes for CAVIRDRGPYEQYF.

The chain employs TRBV7-2 and TRBJ2-5; D might be TRBD1 (6 bases). Germline lookup yields CDR1 SGHTA and CDR2 FQGNSA. V was clipped by 5 bases and J by 2 bases, with 15 bases between them. The CDR3 is 15 amino acids. The CDR3 region is CASSVQGALQETQYF. The CDR3 region has the DNA TGTGCCAGCAGCGTACAGGGTGCCCTTCAAGAGACCCAGTACTTC. The full variable domain, in which reference TRBV7-2 and TRBJ2-5 provide the parts outside the CDR3, is GAGVSQSPSNKVTEKGKDVELRCDPISGHTALYWYRQSLGQGLEFLIYFQGNSAPDKSGLPSDRFSAERTGGSVSTLTIQRTQQEDSAVYLCASSVQGALQETQYFGPGTRLLVL.

The rearrangement links TRBV4-2 to TRBJ1-2, with D unresolved. Germline V lookup: CDR1 LGHNA, CDR2 YNFKEQ. Trimming cost V 0 bases and J 8 bases, with 16 bases left between them. The CDR3 has 15 residues. CDR3 DNA sequence: TGTGCCAGCAGCCAAGAATCAGCCGAGGCGTGGGGCTACACCTTC. Its protein is CASSQESAEAWGYTF.

The chain links TRBV7-9 to TRBJ2-5; D is ambiguous. V lost 1 base to trimming and J lost 4 bases, with 10 bases between them. CDR3 length equals 14 residues. CDR1 and CDR2 from the germline V gene are SEHNR and FQNEAQ (reference sequence). The chain's CDR3 is CASSLGSLRETQYF. CDR3 bases: TGTGCCAGCAGCTTAGGTAGCTTAAGAGAGACCCAGTACTTC.

The genes are TRBV2 and TRBJ2-7, with D hard to call. Germline values: CDR1 SNHLY, CDR2 FYNNEI. V lost 5 bases, J lost 1 base, and 6 bases lay in between. This CDR3 has 12 amino acids. This chain's CDR3 is CASSYSSYEQYF. CDR3 nucleotide sequence: TGTGCCAGCAGTTACAGTTCCTACGAGCAGTACTTC.

The chain carries TRBV30 and TRBJ1-1; 10 nucleotides align to TRBD1. After removal of 5 bases from V and 8 bases from J, the junction contained 8 bases not matched to a gene. CDR1 is GTSNPN and CDR2 is SVGIG in the germline V gene (reference sequence). CDR3 length: 13 residues. DNA for the CDR3: TGTGCCTGGGGGCCGGGACAGGGGTCCGAAGCTTTCTTT. Amino acid sequence: CAWGPGQGSEAFF.

This clone was observed a single time. The chain joins TRBV19 to TRBJ2-5; 10 bases match TRBD2. The ends lost 3 bases at V and 5 bases at J; junction bases unmatched: 6. CDR3 length: 15 residues. From germline, CDR1 is LNHDA and CDR2 SQIVND (reference sequence). The CDR3 DNA sequence: TGTGCCAGTAGTATTCGAGCGGGGGGGCCGGAGACCCAGTACTTC. Its protein product is CASSIRAGGPETQYF.

This chain links TRBV4-3 with TRBJ2-1; no clear D gene. The CDR3 consists of 14 residues. Deletions cut 0 bases from V and 7 bases from J, with 10 bases between. The germline V gene encodes CDR1 LGHNA and CDR2 YSLEER. CDR3 bases: TGCGCCAGCAGCCAAGATCGAAGCAGGAATGAGCAGTTCTTC. Translating it yields CASSQDRSRNEQFF.

This rearrangement joins TRBV11-2 to TRBJ1-2; 10 nucleotides agree with TRBD1. V shed 5 bases, J shed 5 bases, and the junction held 14 bases outside the gene matches. Germline loops: CDR1 SGHAT, CDR2 FQNNGV. CDR3 length: 17 residues. CDR3 loop: CASSPPAPGQGRYGYTF. The CDR3, as DNA: TGTGCCAGCAGCCCCCCGGCCCCGGGACAGGGGAGGTATGGCTACACCTTC.

The chain links TRBV11-2 to TRBJ2-7; D remains unclear. The ends were cut back, 5 bases at V and 2 bases at J, with 4 bases in the middle. Germline loops: CDR1 SGHAT, CDR2 FQNNGV. The CDR3 runs to 11 residues. The DNA of the CDR3 is TGTGCCAGCAGCGCGGCCTACGAGCAGTACTTC. Protein sequence: CASSAAYEQYF.

The rearrangement joins TRBV29-1 to TRBJ1-1; no reliable D call. The V and J ends lost 3 bases and 11 bases respectively, with 10 bases between them. Germline V gene data show CDR1 as SQVTM and CDR2 as ANQGSEA. The CDR3 loop spans 10 amino acids. The CDR3 loop reads CSVDEAGAFF. The CDR3 DNA follows: TGCAGCGTTGATGAGGCGGGGGCTTTCTTT. Combining the CDR3 with reference TRBV29-1 and TRBJ1-1 gives the whole variable domain SAVISQKPSRDICQRGTSLTIQCQVDSQVTMMFWYRQQPGQSLTLIATANQGSEATYESGFVIDKFPISRPNLTFSTLTVSNMSPEDSSIYLCSVDEAGAFFGQGTRLTVV.

The CDR3 here is CASSLGLAGEQFF. The DNA of the CDR3 is TGTGCCAGCAGCCTAGGGCTAGCGGGGGAGCAGTTCTTC. The rearrangement joins TRBV7-3 to TRBJ2-1; 9 bases agree with TRBD2. There are 13 residues in the CDR3. Unmatched junction bases numbered 6, after V lost 5 bases and J lost 10 bases. Germline CDR1 reads SGHTA; CDR2 reads FQGTGA.

The chain recombines TRBV9 with TRBJ2-5, with 11 bases lining up with TRBD2. The ends lost 1 base at V and 5 bases at J; junction bases unmatched: 7. This CDR3 comprises 16 residues. The V gene's germline CDR1 is SGDLS and CDR2 YYNGEE. CDR3 sequence: CASSVTISGGAETQYF. The CDR3 DNA reads as TGTGCCAGCAGCGTAACGATTAGCGGGGGGGCGGAGACCCAGTACTTC.

The V and J genes are TRBV12-2 and TRBJ1-2; TRBD1, the table's D call, was not compared with the DNA. TRBV12-2 is deemed a pseudogene. The CDR3 runs 17 residues. The CDR3 DNA follows: TGTGCAAGTCGCTTTATAAAACCCCGTCCCAGGGCCTGTGGCTACACCTTC. Translating it yields CASRFIKPRPRACGYTF.

J is TRBJ2-7 and V is TRBV18, with 8 bases identical to TRBD1. Germline CDR1 is KGHSH and CDR2 is LQKENI. With 3 bases clipped from V and 3 bases from J, the junction kept 7 bases outside the gene matches. The CDR3 covers 15 residues. Here the CDR3 reads CASSPNTGGGYEQYF. CDR3 DNA: TGTGCCAGCTCACCGAATACAGGGGGTGGCTACGAGCAGTACTTC.